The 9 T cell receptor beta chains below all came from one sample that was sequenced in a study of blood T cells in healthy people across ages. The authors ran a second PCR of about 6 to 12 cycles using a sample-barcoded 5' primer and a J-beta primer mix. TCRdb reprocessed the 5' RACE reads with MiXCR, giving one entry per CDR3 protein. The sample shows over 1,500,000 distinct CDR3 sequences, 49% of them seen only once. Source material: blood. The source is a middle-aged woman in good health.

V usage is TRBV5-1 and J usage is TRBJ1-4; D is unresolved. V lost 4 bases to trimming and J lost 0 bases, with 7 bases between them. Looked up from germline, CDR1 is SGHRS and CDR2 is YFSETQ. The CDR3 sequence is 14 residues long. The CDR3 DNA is TGCGCCAGCAGCAGGGAAACAACTAATGAAAAACTGTTTTTT. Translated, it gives CASSRETTNEKLFF.

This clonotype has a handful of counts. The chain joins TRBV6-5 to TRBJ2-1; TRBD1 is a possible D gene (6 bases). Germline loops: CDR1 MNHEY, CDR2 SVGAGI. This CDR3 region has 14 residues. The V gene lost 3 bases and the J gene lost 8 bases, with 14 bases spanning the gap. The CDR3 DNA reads TGTGCCAGCAGTTATAGACAGGCTAGCCATGAGCAGTTCTTC. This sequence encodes CASSYRQASHEQFF.

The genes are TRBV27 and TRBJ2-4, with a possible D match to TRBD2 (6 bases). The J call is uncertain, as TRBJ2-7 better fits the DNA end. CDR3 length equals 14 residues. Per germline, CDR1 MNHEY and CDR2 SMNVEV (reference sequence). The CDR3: CASSYGGSPNEQYF. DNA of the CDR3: TGTGCCAGCAGTTACGGGGGAAGTCCCAACGAGCAGTACTTC.

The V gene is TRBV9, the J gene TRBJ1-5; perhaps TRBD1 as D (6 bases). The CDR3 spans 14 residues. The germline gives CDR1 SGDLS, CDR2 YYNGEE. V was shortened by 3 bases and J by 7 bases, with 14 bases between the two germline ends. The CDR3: CASSDSGTRQPQHF. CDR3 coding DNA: TGTGCCAGCAGCGACTCCGGGACACGACAGCCCCAGCATTTT.

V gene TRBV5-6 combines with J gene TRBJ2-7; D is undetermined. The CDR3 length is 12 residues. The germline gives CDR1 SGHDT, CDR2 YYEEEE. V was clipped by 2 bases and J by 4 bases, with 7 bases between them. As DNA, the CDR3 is TGTGCCAGCAGCTTTGAACAGTACGAGCAGTACTTC. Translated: CASSFEQYEQYF.

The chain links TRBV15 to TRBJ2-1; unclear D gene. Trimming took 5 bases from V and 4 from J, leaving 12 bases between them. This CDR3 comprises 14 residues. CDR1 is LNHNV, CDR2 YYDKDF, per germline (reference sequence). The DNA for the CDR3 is TGTGCCACCAGCCGGACGGTCGGGTACAATGAGCAGTTCTTC. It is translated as CATSRTVGYNEQFF. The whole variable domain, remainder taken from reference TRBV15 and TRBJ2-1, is DAMVIQNPRYQVTQFGKPVTLSCSQTLNHNVMYWYQQKSSQAPKLLFHYYDKDFNNEADTPDNFQSRRPNTSFCFLDIRSPGLGDTAMYLCATSRTVGYNEQFFGPGTRLTVL.

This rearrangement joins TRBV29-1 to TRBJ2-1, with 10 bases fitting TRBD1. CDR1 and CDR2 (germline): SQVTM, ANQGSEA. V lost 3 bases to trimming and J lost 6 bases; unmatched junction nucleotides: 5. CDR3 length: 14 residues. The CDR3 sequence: CSVDRDRGANEQFF. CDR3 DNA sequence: TGCAGCGTTGATCGGGACAGGGGCGCCAATGAGCAGTTCTTC.

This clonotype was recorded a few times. The CDR3 is CASSAPGGPNEQFF. CDR3 DNA: TGTGCCAGCAGTGCGCCGGGAGGGCCCAATGAGCAGTTCTTC. The chain carries TRBV25-1 and TRBJ2-1; TRBD2 matches at 8 bases. The V gene's germline CDR1 is MGHDK and CDR2 SYGVNS. The CDR3 covers 14 residues. V lost 4 bases, J lost 6 bases, and 5 bases stayed unmatched. Complete variable domain (other parts from reference TRBV25-1 and TRBJ2-1): EADIYQTPRYLVIGTGKKITLECSQTMGHDKMYWYQQDPGMELHLIHYSYGVNSTEKGDLSSESTVSRIRTEHFPLTLESARPSHTSQYLCASSAPGGPNEQFFGPGTRLTVL.

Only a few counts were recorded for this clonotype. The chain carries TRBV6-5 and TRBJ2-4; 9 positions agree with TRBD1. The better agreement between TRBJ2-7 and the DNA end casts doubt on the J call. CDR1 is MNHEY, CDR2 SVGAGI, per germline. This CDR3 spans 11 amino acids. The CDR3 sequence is CASTQGAEQYF. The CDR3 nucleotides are TGTGCCAGCACACAGGGGGCCGAGCAGTACTTC.